This T cell receptor beta chain was found in a study of cytomegalovirus exposure and HLA in healthy donors. Primers for the PCR totalled 60 Vbeta and 13 Jbeta. The data were produced by immunoSEQ multiplex PCR, yet TCRdb's version contains in-frame clones alone and is incomplete. The sample consists of 100,000 to 120,000 clones, more than 65% of them appearing once. Germline V lookup: CDR1 MNHEY, CDR2 SVGAGI. The length of the CDR3 is 15 residues. V trimming: 2 bases; J trimming: 1 base; junction bases outside the gene matches: 4. The genes are TRBV6-5 and TRBJ2-5; 7 nucleotides agree with TRBD2. The receptor was isolated from a man aged 25 to 40 in good health and CMV-seropositive. The specimen sequenced was PBMCs. Here the CDR3 reads CASSYLAGVQETQYF. For the CDR3, the DNA is TGTGCCAGCAGTTACCTGGCGGGGGTCCAAGAGACCCAGTACTTC.